Listed here are 22 T cell receptor beta chains from one sample, sequenced in a study of T cell responses to AZD1222 COVID-19 vaccine. TCRdb's copy holds only in-frame clones and misses some; the assay was immunoSEQ multiplex PCR. Among 100,000 or so clones, about 88% were seen once, and the ten largest hold roughly 45%. The source material was peripheral blood, sampled 28 days after the second AZD1222 dose. The receptors were sampled from an adult who received the AZD1222 COVID-19 vaccine.

The rearrangement joins TRBV5-4 to TRBJ2-7; TRBD2 agrees at 7 bases. The junction had 7 bases not matched to a gene; V was cut back by 4 bases and J by 3 bases. Germline CDR1 reads SGHNT; CDR2 reads YYREEE (reference sequence). This CDR3 has 14 residues. CDR3 region: CASSGGLVNYEQYF. The DNA of the CDR3 is TGTGCCAGCAGCGGTGGACTAGTTAACTACGAGCAGTACTTC.

A single count supports this clone. The chain couples TRBV5-1 to TRBJ2-3; D may match TRBD1 or TRBD2 (5 bases each). Trimming pared 5 bases from V and 3 bases from J, leaving 10 bases between. Germline V gene sequence: CDR1 SGHRS, CDR2 YFSETQ. The CDR3 has 13 residues. The CDR3, as DNA: TGCGCCAGCAGTATTGGGGGAACAGATACGCAGTATTTT. Translating it yields CASSIGGTDTQYF.

V usage is TRBV11-2 and J usage is TRBJ2-3, with 9 nucleotides matching TRBD1. The CDR3 is made up of 16 amino acids. In germline, CDR1 is SGHAT, CDR2 FQNNGV. Unmatched junction bases numbered 8, after V lost 5 bases and J lost 2 bases. The CDR3 DNA reads as TGTGCCAGCAGCCGCTTGGGACAGGGCACCACAGATACGCAGTATTTT. Translated, it gives CASSRLGQGTTDTQYF.

The chain recombines TRBV7-9 with TRBJ1-5, with a weak D call TRBD1 (5 bases). Germline V gene sequence: CDR1 SEHNR, CDR2 FQNEAQ (reference sequence). The CDR3 consists of 15 residues. V was cut by 6 bases and J by 4 bases, with 16 bases left in between. CDR3 sequence (DNA): TGTGCCAGCAGTCCTCAGGGAGCCGGGAATCAGCCCCAGCATTTT. This sequence encodes CASSPQGAGNQPQHF.

The CDR3 reads CASSRSYEQYF. CDR3 nucleotide sequence: TGTGCCAGCAGCCGCTCCTACGAGCAGTACTTC. V gene TRBV2 combines with J gene TRBJ2-7; D unclear. V gave up 6 bases and J gave up 0 bases, with 3 bases separating them. The CDR3 is 11 amino acids. CDR1 SNHLY and CDR2 FYNNEI come from the germline V gene.

The chain employs TRBV18 and TRBJ2-1; 7 nucleotides match TRBD1. The junction had 2 bases not matched to a gene; V was cut back by 3 bases and J by 0 bases. The CDR3 extends over 15 amino acids. Germline CDR1 KGHSH, CDR2 LQKENI. The CDR3 here is CASSPRDSSYNEQFF. The CDR3 DNA is TGTGCCAGCTCACCCCGGGACAGCTCCTACAATGAGCAGTTCTTC.

The chain joins TRBV7-9 to TRBJ1-2; D uncertain. V was pared by 1 base and J by 5 bases, with 5 bases between. In germline, CDR1 is SEHNR, CDR2 FQNEAQ (reference sequence). This CDR3 is built from 12 residues. The CDR3, as DNA: TGTGCCAGCAGCTTAGAGCCTTATGGCTACACCTTC. This gives the protein CASSLEPYGYTF.

The CDR3 nucleotides read TGTGCCAGCAGCTTAGGGGACAGGGGTAACCTTCAGCCCCAGCATTTT. The encoded protein is CASSLGDRGNLQPQHF. V gene TRBV7-2 combines with J gene TRBJ1-5; 10 bases map to TRBD1. J lost 6 bases, V lost 1 base, and 6 bases had no gene match. The CDR3 is made up of 16 amino acids. Germline V lookup: CDR1 SGHTA, CDR2 FQGNSA.

With respect to this clone: The junction does not match germline at one end; this may be a read error. The chain combines TRBV4-1 with TRBJ2-1; TRBD2 matches 11 bases. Germline loops: CDR1 MGHRA, CDR2 YSYEKL. The CDR3 is 16 residues long. CDR3 protein: CASGHAGTSGYNEQFF. The CDR3 DNA reads TGCGCCAGCGGCCACGCCGGGACTAGCGGCTACAATGAGCAGTTCTTC.

V and J are TRBV7-9 and TRBJ1-2; D uncertain. Trimming took 5 bases from V and 6 from J, leaving 10 bases between them. The CDR3 runs to 12 residues. CDR1 SEHNR and CDR2 FQNEAQ come from the germline V gene (reference sequence). CDR3 residues: CASSPRGDGYTF. CDR3 sequence (DNA): TGTGCCAGCAGCCCAAGAGGAGATGGCTACACCTTC.

The chain is built from TRBV28 and TRBJ1-6; TRBD1 matches 8 bases. The CDR3 runs to 14 residues. The V gene's germline CDR1 is MDHEN and CDR2 SYDVKM. V was pared by 5 bases and J by 10 bases, with 7 bases of the junction left unmatched. CDR3 residues: CASSLGTGGSPLHF. The CDR3 DNA follows: TGTGCCAGCAGTCTGGGGACAGGAGGCTCACCCCTCCACTTT. Complete variable domain (other parts from reference TRBV28 and TRBJ1-6): DVKVTQSSRYLVKRTGEKVFLECVQDMDHENMFWYRQDPGLGLRLIYFSYDVKMKEKGDIPEGYSVSREKKERFSLILESASTNQTSMYLCASSLGTGGSPLHFGNGTRLTVT.

This rearrangement joins TRBV7-8 to TRBJ2-7; a weak D match, TRBD2 (6 bases). Germline CDR1 and CDR2: SGHVS and FQNEAQ. The CDR3 length is 16 residues. Trimming took 7 bases from V and 2 from J, leaving 21 bases between them. The DNA for the CDR3 is TGTGCCAGCACCACCCCTCGCGGGATCCTTACCTACGAGCAGTACTTC. Amino acid sequence: CASTTPRGILTYEQYF.

In its sample, this clone was seen a few times. The chain recombines TRBV6-4 with TRBJ2-3; possibly TRBD1 for D (5 bases). CDR3 length: 18 amino acids. Trimming removed 0 bases at V and 0 bases at J, with 16 bases between. The germline CDR1 and CDR2 sequences are MRHNA and SNTAGT. CDR3 nucleotides: TGTGCCAGCAGTGACTCGATTACAGGCCTATCTAGCACAGATACGCAGTATTTT. Residues: CASSDSITGLSSTDTQYF.

The chain couples TRBV5-1 to TRBJ2-3; 9 bases line up with TRBD2. This CDR3 comprises 14 residues. From germline, CDR1 is SGHRS and CDR2 YFSETQ. Trimming took 8 bases from V and 2 from J; bases not matched to a gene: 6. The CDR3 DNA reads TGCGCCAGTCGACTAGCGGAGCACACAGATACGCAGTATTTT. This codes for CASRLAEHTDTQYF.

This clone showed up just a few times. The chain uses TRBV6-2 or TRBV6-3 and TRBJ2-3; TRBD1 matches 9 bases. The CDR3 loop spans 19 amino acids. The V gene end was trimmed by 2 bases and the J gene end by 3 bases; junction bases not matched to a gene: 15. The germline gives CDR1 MNHEY, CDR2 SVGEGT. Written as DNA, the CDR3 is TGTGCCAGCAGTTACGATTTGCGTAACAGGGGGCATGTAACAGATACGCAGTATTTT. It is translated as CASSYDLRNRGHVTDTQYF.

This sequence joins TRBV7-9 and TRBJ2-2; no definite D call. V was shortened by 3 bases and J by 2 bases, with 7 bases between the two germline ends. The CDR3 totals 14 residues. The germline V gene encodes CDR1 SEHNR and CDR2 FQNEAQ (reference sequence). The CDR3 loop reads CASSFSANTGELFF. CDR3 coding DNA: TGTGCCAGCAGCTTTTCCGCCAACACCGGGGAGCTGTTTTTT.

The CDR3 sequence: CSVRDVGNTIYF. The CDR3 DNA follows: TGCAGCGTTCGTGACGTGGGAAACACCATATATTTT. This chain links TRBV29-1 with TRBJ1-3; D uncertain. From germline, CDR1 is SQVTM and CDR2 ANQGSEA. V lost 5 bases, J lost 4 bases, and 9 bases lay in between. The CDR3 consists of 12 residues.

This chain uses TRBV11-2 with TRBJ2-2; 11 bases align to TRBD2. This CDR3 region has 19 residues. The germline V gene has CDR1 SGHAT and CDR2 FQNNGV. V lost 5 bases, J lost 6 bases, and 17 bases stayed unmatched. The CDR3 coding sequence is TGTGCCAGCAGCCTTGGGCGGGGCCTAGCGGGGGGCCAGGCCGGGGAGCTGTTTTTT. Amino acid sequence: CASSLGRGLAGGQAGELFF.

V is TRBV7-9 and J is TRBJ1-2, with 9 positions matching TRBD1. The CDR3 is 16 residues long. In germline, CDR1 is SEHNR, CDR2 FQNEAQ (reference sequence). V trimming: 4 bases; J trimming: 3 bases; junction bases outside the gene matches: 9. CDR3 sequence: CASSSTRDRVDYGYTF. The CDR3 nucleotides read TGTGCCAGCAGCTCAACCCGGGACAGGGTTGACTATGGCTACACCTTC.

The chain is built from TRBV18 and TRBJ1-6; D call uncertain. This CDR3 contains 16 residues. V shed 5 bases and J shed 6 bases, with 17 bases lying between them. CDR1 KGHSH and CDR2 LQKENI come from the germline V gene. The CDR3 loop reads CASSDRTAEFNSPLHF. The CDR3 DNA sequence: TGTGCCAGCTCAGATAGGACGGCCGAATTTAATTCACCCCTCCACTTT.

There are a few counts of this clone. The V and J genes are TRBV30 and TRBJ1-2; D is unclear. The CDR3 loop spans 11 amino acids. V lost 3 bases and J lost 8, with 10 bases in between. Germline assignment: CDR1 GTSNPN and CDR2 SVGIG (reference sequence). Here the CDR3 DNA reads TGTGCCTGGAGAGTAAGGCGGGGCTACACCTTC. Amino acids: CAWRVRRGYTF.

The rearrangement links TRBV28 to TRBJ2-7, with D perhaps TRBD2 (6 bases). CDR1 is MDHEN and CDR2 is SYDVKM in the germline V gene. The length of the CDR3 is 13 residues. Trimming stripped 5 bases from V and 3 bases from J, with 11 bases between. The CDR3 spells CASSRGEVYEQYF. CDR3 sequence (DNA): TGTGCCAGCAGTCGCGGGGAAGTCTACGAGCAGTACTTC. Using reference TRBV28 and TRBJ2-7 for the parts outside the CDR3, the full variable domain is DVKVTQSSRYLVKRTGEKVFLECVQDMDHENMFWYRQDPGLGLRLIYFSYDVKMKEKGDIPEGYSVSREKKERFSLILESASTNQTSMYLCASSRGEVYEQYFGPGTRLTVT.